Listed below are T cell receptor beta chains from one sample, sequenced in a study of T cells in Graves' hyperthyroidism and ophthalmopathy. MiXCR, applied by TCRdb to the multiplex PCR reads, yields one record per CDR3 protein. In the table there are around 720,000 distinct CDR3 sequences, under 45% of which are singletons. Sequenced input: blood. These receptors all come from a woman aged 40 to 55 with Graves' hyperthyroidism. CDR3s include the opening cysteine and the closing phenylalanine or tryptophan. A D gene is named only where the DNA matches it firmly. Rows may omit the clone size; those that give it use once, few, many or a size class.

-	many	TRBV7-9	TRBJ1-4	TGTGCCAGCAGCTTAACAGGGTCAACTAATGAAAAACTGTTTTTT	CASSLTGSTNEKLFF
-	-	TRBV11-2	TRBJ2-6	TGTGCCAGCAAAGGGGGGTCCTCTGGGGCCAACGTCCTGACTTTC	CASKGGSSGANVLTF
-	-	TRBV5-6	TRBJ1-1	TGTGCCAGCAGCTTCATGGGGGCAGACATGAACACTGAAGCTTTCTTT	CASSFMGADMNTEAFF
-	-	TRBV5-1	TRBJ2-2	TGCGCCAGCAGCTTTGCGGGGCCTCCCATTGAGGGCACCGGGGAGCTGTTTTTT	CASSFAGPPIEGTGELFF
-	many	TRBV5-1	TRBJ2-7	TGCGCCAGCAGCTTGACACCTTCCCCCTACGAGCAGTACTTC	CASSLTPSPYEQYF
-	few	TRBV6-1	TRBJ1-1	TGTGCCAGCAGTTACGGTTATGGGGCGCACACTGAAGCTTTCTTT	CASSYGYGAHTEAFF
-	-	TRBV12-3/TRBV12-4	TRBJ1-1	TGTGCCAGCGCCCACGGGATCATGAACACTGAAGCTTTCTTT	CASAHGIMNTEAFF
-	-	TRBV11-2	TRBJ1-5	TGTGCCAGCAGCTCAGGAATCAGCAATCAGCCCCAGCATTTT	CASSSGISNQPQHF
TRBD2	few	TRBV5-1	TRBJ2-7	TGCGCCAGCAGCTTGGGCCTAGCGGCCCTCGGGGAGCAGTACTTC	CASSLGLAALGEQYF
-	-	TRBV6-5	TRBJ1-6	TGTGCCAGCAGTTACCGAGCCGGGACATCCTATAATTCACCCCTCCACTTT	CASSYRAGTSYNSPLHF
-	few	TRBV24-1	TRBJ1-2	TGTGCCACCAGTGATTCGGATGGCTATGGCTACACCTTC	CATSDSDGYGYTF
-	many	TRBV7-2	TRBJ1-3	TGTGCCAGCAGCTTAGCGCCTCAGGGTGGTGGAAACACCATATATTTT	CASSLAPQGGGNTIYF